This T cell receptor beta chain was retrieved from a study of shared clonotypes between healthy human individuals. Study overall: Researchers assigned three CD4 naive, three CD4 memory, two CD8 naive and one CD8 memory plate to each donor.

TCRdb keeps only in-frame clones here, not all; method: immunoSEQ multiplex PCR. The table lists roughly 2.4 million clones, more than 90% of them singletons. Germline values: CDR1 SGHRS, CDR2 YFSETQ. The V and J ends lost 0 bases and 7 bases respectively, with 8 bases between them. This CDR3 has 14 amino acids. In its sample, this clone was seen a few times. This same CDR3 is encoded by further DNA sequences in the sample. Source material: naive CD4+ T cells sorted from blood. Subset indicated: CD45RA+ positively selected. The receptor was isolated from a man younger than 30 in good health. The chain joins TRBV5-1 to TRBJ1-6; D possibly corresponds to TRBD1 (5 bases). The CDR3 loop is CASSLEGPNSPLHF. CDR3 coding DNA: TGCGCCAGCAGCTTGGAGGGACCGAATTCACCCCTCCACTTT.